This TCR beta chain was captured by sequencing in a study of beta chain features in type 1 diabetes. For the study at large: Age, gender and cell yields were similar between patients and healthy donors.

Concerning this clone itself: What it binds is not known.

The authors reverse transcribed all of the isolated RNA, so sequencing captured expressed TCRB transcripts. The assay was immunoSEQ multiplex PCR, and TCRdb's table has in-frame clones only and misses some. The top ten clones hold roughly 0.025% of a sample with about 930,000 clones, 15% to 20% of them seen once. Study-level results: Researchers cautioned that cDNA sequencing could over-represent cells with high TCR expression. It was among patients, rather than healthy donors, that naive, central memory and Treg TCRB repertoires appeared more similar.

CDR1 and CDR2 (germline): SGHRS, YFSETQ. The CDR3 is 14 amino acids. V lost 0 bases, J lost 4 bases, and 10 bases lay in between. The J gene is TRBJ2-5, the V gene TRBV5-1; D perhaps matches TRBD1 (6 bases). The clonotype originates from a young woman in good health. The sequenced sample was naive CD4+ T cells from blood. CDR3 sequence (DNA): TGCGCCAGCAGCTTGGACAGGGTTCGAGAGACCCAGTACTTC. It yields the protein CASSLDRVRETQYF.